This is a list of T cell receptor beta chains from one sample in a study of blood T cells in healthy people across ages. One entry per CDR3 protein, called by TCRdb with MiXCR from the 5' RACE reads. The sample has 1 million or so distinct CDR3 sequences, 45% seen once. The specimen sequenced was blood. The receptors were gathered from a woman aged 55-70 years in good health. The CDR3 runs from the conserved cysteine through the conserved F or W. The D gene is left open where the match is weak. Some rows mark clone size as missing; the rest say once, few, many or name a class of expanded clone.

TRBD1	-	TRBJ2-3	TRBV12-3/TRBV12-4	CASSPGQRGFTDTQYF	TGTGCCAGCAGTCCGGGACAGAGAGGGTTCACAGATACGCAGTATTTT
TRBD1	-	TRBJ2-2	TRBV28	CASSPPDRAGELFF	TGTGCCAGCAGTCCACCCGACAGGGCCGGGGAGCTGTTTTTT
-	few	TRBJ1-4	TRBV29-1	CSVVGSSGEKLFF	TGCAGCGTTGTTGGTTCCTCGGGTGAAAAACTGTTTTTT
-	few	TRBJ2-3	TRBV2	CASSEGPGGTQYF	TGTGCCAGCAGTGAAGGGCCCGGGGGTACGCAGTATTTT
TRBD1	few	TRBJ2-3	TRBV15	CATSRNRGQTDTQYF	TGTGCCACCAGCAGAAACAGGGGGCAAACAGATACGCAGTATTTT
TRBD1	few	TRBJ2-7	TRBV27	CASRLAGTGAYEQYF	TGTGCCAGCAGGCTTGCGGGGACAGGGGCCTACGAGCAGTACTTC
-	few	TRBJ2-3	TRBV21-1	CASSKERHLPDTQYF	TGTGCCAGCAGCAAAGAGCGGCATCTCCCAGATACGCAGTATTTT
-	-	TRBJ1-1	TRBV25-1	CASSEFTASNTEAFF	TGTGCCAGCAGTGAATTTACAGCGTCGAACACTGAAGCTTTCTTT
-	-	TRBJ1-6	TRBV6-2/TRBV6-3	CASSYSRAGTTINSPLHF	TGTGCCAGCAGTTACTCGAGAGCCGGGACAACCATCAATTCACCCCTCCACTTT
-	few	TRBJ2-5	TRBV7-6	CASSFSLGWQETQYF	TGTGCCAGCAGCTTTTCCTTAGGGTGGCAAGAGACCCAGTACTTC
TRBD2	-	TRBJ2-7	TRBV7-9	CASSPWTSGTSYEQYF	TGTGCCAGCAGCCCCTGGACTAGCGGGACTTCCTACGAGCAGTACTTC
-	once	TRBJ2-3	TRBV10-3	CAISEASSSASIDTQYF	TGTGCCATCAGTGAGGCTTCTTCTAGCGCCTCCATAGATACGCAGTATTTT
-	once	TRBJ2-7	TRBV6-1	CASSRDSAGSSYEQYF	TGTGCCAGCAGCCGCGATTCGGCGGGGAGCTCCTACGAGCAGTACTTC
-	-	TRBJ2-4	TRBV7-9	CASSLVALENIQYF	TGTGCCAGCAGCTTAGTAGCGCTGGAGAACATTCAGTACTTC
TRBD1	-	TRBJ2-5	TRBV6-1	CASSRTGGEWETQYF	TGTGCCAGCAGCCGTACAGGGGGCGAGTGGGAGACCCAGTACTTC
-	few	TRBJ2-3	TRBV7-2	CASSFRAATDTQYF	TGTGCCAGCAGCTTTCGGGCAGCCACAGATACGCAGTATTTT
TRBD1	few	TRBJ2-4	TRBV11-3	CASSPTGVDIQYF	TGTGCCAGCAGCCCCACAGGGGTAGACATTCAGTACTTC
TRBD2	many	TRBJ2-5	TRBV15	CATSRGGTSGRKETQYF	TGTGCCACCAGCAGAGGAGGGACTAGCGGGAGAAAGGAGACCCAGTACTTC
TRBD1	few	TRBJ2-7	TRBV6-1	CASSGGQHYEQYF	TGTGCCAGCAGTGGGGGACAGCACTACGAGCAGTACTTC
-	many	TRBJ2-1	TRBV10-3	CAISEWGNEQFF	TGTGCCATCAGTGAGTGGGGGAATGAGCAGTTCTTC
TRBD1	-	TRBJ1-5	TRBV6-5	CASTQTGESNQPQHF	TGTGCCAGCACTCAAACAGGGGAAAGCAATCAGCCCCAGCATTTT
TRBD1	-	TRBJ2-7	TRBV10-3	CAIRGLGTGGNEQYF	TGTGCCATCAGGGGGTTGGGGACAGGGGGTAACGAGCAGTACTTC
-	-	TRBJ2-3	TRBV18	CASSPVGVVTDTQYF	TGTGCCAGCTCCCCCGTTGGGGTCGTCACAGATACGCAGTATTTT
-	-	TRBJ2-7	TRBV27	CASSLGTPPYEQYF	TGTGCCAGCAGTTTAGGGACACCTCCCTACGAGCAGTACTTC
TRBD2	-	TRBJ2-3	TRBV19	CASSIAPRETDTQYF	TGTGCCAGTAGTATAGCGCCGCGGGAGACAGATACGCAGTATTTT
-	-	TRBJ2-4	TRBV6-1	CASSLQALQEQYF	TGTGCCAGCAGTTTACAGGCCCTCCAGGAGCAGTACTTC
TRBD2	few	TRBJ2-7	TRBV11-2	CASSQQTSGRGSRSSYEQYF	TGTGCCAGCAGCCAACAAACTAGCGGGAGAGGGAGCAGGAGCTCCTACGAGCAGTACTTC
TRBD2	many	TRBJ2-3	TRBV9	CASSARTGGDTQYF	TGTGCCAGCAGCGCGAGGACGGGGGGAGATACGCAGTATTTT
-	-	TRBJ1-4	TRBV6-5	CASSNRATNEKLFF	TGTGCCAGCAGTAACAGGGCGACTAATGAAAAACTGTTTTTT
-	-	TRBJ1-1	TRBV12-3/TRBV12-4	CASSLEGDTEAFF	TGTGCCAGCAGTTTAGAGGGGGACACTGAAGCTTTCTTT
-	-	TRBJ2-1	TRBV20-1	CSARDWRASDNEQFF	TGCAGTGCTAGAGATTGGAGGGCGTCAGACAATGAGCAGTTCTTC
-	-	TRBJ2-2	TRBV3-1	CASSRAPGSGELFF	TGTGCCAGCAGCCGGGCCCCCGGATCCGGGGAGCTGTTTTTT
TRBD2	-	TRBJ2-1	TRBV6-2/TRBV6-3	CASNILAGESYNEQFF	TGTGCCAGCAACATACTAGCGGGAGAGTCCTACAATGAGCAGTTCTTC
-	-	TRBJ2-7	TRBV27	CASNPPGQPYEQYF	TGTGCCAGCAATCCACCGGGGCAGCCCTACGAGCAGTACTTC
-	few	TRBJ1-2	TRBV7-3	CASSSGDSQMGGYTF	TGTGCCAGCAGCTCCGGGGACTCACAGATGGGGGGCTACACCTTC
-	-	TRBJ1-2	TRBV29-1	CSVELRYGYTF	TGCAGCGTTGAACTGCGGTATGGCTACACCTTC
TRBD2	-	TRBJ2-1	TRBV20-1	CSAPPSGSSYNEQFF	TGCAGTGCTCCTCCGAGCGGGAGCTCCTACAATGAGCAGTTCTTC
TRBD2	-	TRBJ2-5	TRBV10-3	CAISPGTSGRNEQYF	TGTGCCATCAGTCCCGGGACTAGCGGGAGGAATGAGCAGTACTTC
-	few	TRBJ2-3	TRBV11-2	CASSLGPVGRGLDTQYF	TGTGCCAGCAGCTTAGGCCCCGTTGGGAGAGGGTTGGATACGCAGTATTTT